Each of the 16 T cell receptor beta chains below was sequenced from the same sample in a study of T cells in Graves' hyperthyroidism and ophthalmopathy. Amplification of TCR beta CDR3 regions was performed using RNA transcripts as template. A set of HTBI primers served as the primers for a first-round RT-PCR of the TCR CDR3. TCRdb itself ran the multiplex PCR reads through MiXCR, one entry per CDR3 protein. The sample has approximately 250,000 distinct CDR3 sequences, around 25% seen once. Sequenced input: blood. The receptors originated from a woman aged 35 to 49 with Graves' ophthalmopathy.

The chain is built from TRBV12-3 or TRBV12-4 and TRBJ2-5; possible D gene TRBD1, 6 bases. Trimming pared 8 bases from V and 3 bases from J, leaving 16 bases between. The CDR3 runs 14 residues. In nucleotides, the CDR3 is TGTGCCAGCTCGACAACAGGGAGCGAAGAGACCCAGTACTTC. Protein sequence: CASSTTGSEETQYF.

Ten or more counts support this clonotype. V usage is TRBV4-2 and J usage is TRBJ1-2; possible D gene TRBD1, 5 bases. CDR1 and CDR2 (germline): LGHNA, YNFKEQ. Trimming stripped 0 bases from V and 2 bases from J, with 19 bases between. This CDR3 is built from 18 residues. CDR3 coding DNA: TGTGCCAGCAGCCAAGATACCGGGACCCTTGAGGGAAACTATGGCTACACCTTC. It codes for CASSQDTGTLEGNYGYTF.

In this sample, this clonotype turned up many times. V and J are TRBV6-5 and TRBJ2-7; TRBD2 agrees at 7 bases. Germline V gives CDR1 MNHEY, CDR2 SVGAGI. The CDR3 has 16 residues. Trimming at V came to 1 base and at J to 3 bases, leaving 9 bases not matched to a gene. For the CDR3, the DNA is TGTGCCAGCAGTTACTTGGGCGGGAGAGGCTTCTACGAGCAGTACTTC. It is translated as CASSYLGGRGFYEQYF.

This clonotype was picked up many times. An end of the junction differs from the germline gene, which may be a read error. V usage is TRBV6-2 or TRBV6-3 and J usage is TRBJ2-7, with 11 bases aligning to TRBD2. This CDR3 region has 14 residues. Germline V CDR1 and CDR2: MNHEY, SVGEGT. The CDR3 DNA follows: TGTGCCAGCAGTTTAGCGGGAGGGCCCTACGGGCAGTACTTC. Translation gives CASSLAGGPYGQYF.

In its sample, this clonotype was seen many times. This chain links TRBV10-3 with TRBJ2-5, with 7 positions matching TRBD1. Losses at the gene ends were 2 bases for V and 5 bases for J; bases not matched to a gene: 2. The CDR3 consists of 13 residues. CDR1 and CDR2 from the germline V gene are ENHRY and SYGVKD. The CDR3 DNA is TGTGCCATCAGTGAGGTCAGGGGGGAGACCCAGTACTTC. Residues: CAISEVRGETQYF.

This clonotype was seen ten or more times. The gene calls are TRBV5-1 and TRBJ2-4, with 7 bases lining up with TRBD2. The length of the CDR3 is 16 residues. J was trimmed by 3 bases and V by 0 bases; bases with no gene match: 6. Germline CDR1 SGHRS, CDR2 YFSETQ. The CDR3 nucleotides read TGCGCCAGCAGCTTGGGGCTAGCGGACGGCAAAAACATTCAGTACTTC. Amino acids: CASSLGLADGKNIQYF.

This clonotype was picked up many times. The V gene is TRBV27, the J gene TRBJ2-7, with TRBD1 matching over 8 bases. CDR3 size: 15 residues. The J segment lost 5 bases and the V segment lost 3 bases, leaving 9 bases of the junction unmatched. In germline, CDR1 is MNHEY, CDR2 SMNVEV (reference sequence). The CDR3 region has the DNA TGTGCCAGCAGTTTTGCGGGACAGGAGTCGAACGAGCAGTACTTC. Translating it yields CASSFAGQESNEQYF.

The V gene is TRBV4-1, the J gene TRBJ1-1; D not resolved. CDR3 length equals 15 residues. V was shortened by 1 base and J by 0 bases, with 9 bases between the two germline ends. From germline, CDR1 is MGHRA and CDR2 YSYEKL. DNA for the CDR3: TGCGCCAGCAGCCAAGTGCGGCAGATGAACACTGAAGCTTTCTTT. It codes for CASSQVRQMNTEAFF.

This clonotype was seen many times. This rearrangement joins TRBV12-3 or TRBV12-4 to TRBJ2-3; the D gene is possibly TRBD1 (6 bases). V was shortened by 4 bases and J by 4 bases, with 15 bases between the two germline ends. CDR3 length: 15 amino acids. The CDR3 here is CASSSQGSRSDTQYF. The CDR3, as DNA: TGTGCCAGCAGTTCTCAGGGGTCCCGGTCAGATACGCAGTATTTT.

The chain employs TRBV12-3 or TRBV12-4 and TRBJ1-1; possible D gene TRBD1, 5 bases. Trimming shortened V by 3 bases and J by 3 bases, and 8 bases separated the two germline ends. The CDR3 contains 13 residues. CDR3 loop: CASSLGPYTEAFF. The DNA for the CDR3 is TGTGCCAGCAGTTTGGGACCCTACACTGAAGCTTTCTTT.

In this sample, this clonotype turned up many times. V is TRBV19 and J is TRBJ1-1, with D tentatively TRBD1 (6 bases). Between the trimmed V and J ends, which lost 4 bases and 1 base, there was a span of 16 bases. The CDR3 consists of 16 residues. Germline CDR1 is LNHDA and CDR2 is SQIVND (reference sequence). This CDR3 reads CASSNLGGLGNTEAFF. The CDR3 bases are TGTGCCAGTAGTAACCTCGGGGGGCTGGGGAACACTGAAGCTTTCTTT.

The rearrangement joins TRBV12-3 or TRBV12-4 to TRBJ2-7, with 9 nucleotides matching TRBD1. V lost 8 bases to trimming and J lost 4 bases; unmatched junction nucleotides: 9. The CDR3 covers 14 residues. The CDR3 DNA follows: TGTGCCAGCTCGGCCGGGACAGGGATTTACGAGCAGTACTTC. It codes for CASSAGTGIYEQYF.

The rearrangement joins TRBV29-1 to TRBJ2-7; the match to TRBD1 covers 9 bases. CDR1 SQVTM and CDR2 ANQGSEA come from the germline V gene. The junction had 8 bases not matched to a gene; V was cut back by 2 bases and J by 0 bases. This CDR3 has 16 amino acids. The CDR3 region has the DNA TGCAGCGTTGAACGGACAGGGGCCTCCACCTCCTACGAGCAGTACTTC. Protein sequence: CSVERTGASTSYEQYF.

This clonotype was seen more than once but under ten times. The chain carries TRBV24-1 and TRBJ2-3; 7 bases match TRBD2. CDR1 is KGHDR, CDR2 SFDVKD, per germline. With 3 bases clipped from V and 4 bases from J, the junction kept 12 bases outside the gene matches. There are 17 residues in the CDR3. DNA of the CDR3: TGTGCCACCAGTGATCGACAAACTAGCGAGGCCCCAGATACGCAGTATTTT. Translated, it gives CATSDRQTSEAPDTQYF.

This clonotype appeared many times. The CDR3, as DNA: TGCAGTGCACCGGGACTAACCTCCTACGAGCAGTACTTC. Protein sequence: CSAPGLTSYEQYF. The chain couples TRBV20-1 to TRBJ2-7; 7 nucleotides line up with TRBD2. This CDR3 is built from 13 residues. Germline V gene sequence: CDR1 DFQATT, CDR2 SNEGSKA (reference sequence). Trimming cost V 6 bases and J 0 bases; bases outside gene matches: 5.

The chain links TRBV6-2 or TRBV6-3 to TRBJ2-7; 8 positions agree with TRBD2. The CDR3 has 14 residues. V trimming: 6 bases; J trimming: 0 bases; junction bases outside the gene matches: 4. CDR1 and CDR2 from the germline V gene are MNHEY and SVGEGT. CDR3: CASRRAGASYEQYF. The CDR3 DNA follows: TGTGCCAGCAGACGAGCGGGAGCCTCCTACGAGCAGTACTTC.